Below are 3 T cell receptor beta chains sequenced from a single sample in a study of early T cells in non-severe SARS-CoV-2 infection. One entry per CDR3 protein results from TCRdb running MiXCR on the 5' RACE reads. The table shows over 9,000 distinct CDR3 sequences, with about 4.9% occurring only once. Material: whole blood. Receptor source: an adult who was a healthcare worker with PCR-confirmed SARS-CoV-2 infection or an uninfected control (not recorded which).

This clonotype has at least ten counts. The chain uses TRBV18 and TRBJ2-5; D is unclear. V lost 3 bases and J lost 5, with 7 bases in between. The CDR3 covers 12 residues. Germline lookup yields CDR1 KGHSH and CDR2 LQKENI. The CDR3 loop reads CASSPLLETQYF. The CDR3 DNA is TGTGCCAGCTCACCCCTCCTGGAGACCCAGTACTTC.

This clonotype was counted a few times. V and J are TRBV11-2 and TRBJ2-3, with D perhaps matching TRBD1 or TRBD2 (5 bases each). The CDR3 has 18 amino acids. Germline CDR1 reads SGHAT; CDR2 reads FQNNGV. Trimming pared 0 bases from V and 0 bases from J, leaving 16 bases between. The CDR3 DNA sequence: TGTGCCAGCAGCTTAGATGGGGGATGGCCCGGAAGCACAGATACGCAGTATTTT. As protein: CASSLDGGWPGSTDTQYF. The full variable domain, its missing parts supplied by reference TRBV11-2 and TRBJ2-3, is EAGVAQSPRYKIIEKRQSVAFWCNPISGHATLYWYQQILGQGPKLLIQFQNNGVVDDSQLPKDRFSAERLKGVDSTLKIQPAKLEDSAVYLCASSLDGGWPGSTDTQYFGPGTRLTVL.

This clonotype is classed as medium-sized (0.01 to 0.1%). This chain connects TRBV20-1 to TRBJ2-2; D ambiguous. Germline CDR1 reads DFQATT; CDR2 reads SNEGSKA (reference sequence). The CDR3 is 15 amino acids. With 0 bases removed from V and 1 base from J, the gap between germline ends came to 9 bases. The CDR3 DNA is TGCAGTGCTAGAGATCTCTCGGGGAACACCGGGGAGCTGTTTTTT. As protein: CSARDLSGNTGELFF.